This TCR beta chain was profiled in a study of T cell responses to AZD1222 COVID-19 vaccine. About the study: Doses given second, at about 4 or about 12 weeks, were pooled.

Produced via immunoSEQ multiplex PCR; TCRdb's table is partial and in-frame only. Of 80,000 to 130,000 clones in the sample, 85% to 90% were seen once. The germline V gene encodes CDR1 LGHNA and CDR2 YSLEER. With 0 bases clipped from V and 15 bases from J, the junction kept 6 bases outside the gene matches. The CDR3 is 13 residues long. Sample: peripheral blood, taken on day 0 of AZD1222 vaccination. The sequence was collected from an adult in good health. The V and J genes are TRBV4-3 and TRBJ2-4, with 9 bases identical to TRBD1. The CDR3 DNA is TGCGCCAGCAGCCAAGATCGGGACAGGGCAACGTACTTC. Translated: CASSQDRDRATYF.